These 14 T cell receptor beta chains share one sample of origin, sequenced in a study of OX40 agonist ivuxolimab in advanced cancers. Library generation was performed with the immunoSEQ multiplex PCR assay. The table comes from immuneACCESS by way of TCRdb, which keeps in-frame sequences with V and J called. Part of the clones is missing from these tables; in studies checked, under half for an unresolved V gene and the rest for unknown reasons. The sample contains approximately 100,000 clones, around nine tenths of them found a single time. Together, the top ten hold 0.3% to 0.4% of the sample. The sample here was CD4+ or CD8+ T cells sorted from blood, taken in a trial of the OX40 agonist ivuxolimab. Receptor source: an adult with an advanced solid tumor such as melanoma, head and neck, liver or kidney cancer.

The chain employs TRBV2 and TRBJ2-3; D tentatively reads TRBD1 or TRBD2 (6 bases each). In germline, CDR1 is SNHLY, CDR2 FYNNEI. V lost 8 bases and J 1 base, leaving 13 bases between the germline ends. The CDR3 is 14 residues long. CDR3 residues: CASGGRTGTDTQYF. CDR3 sequence (DNA): TGTGCCAGCGGGGGGAGGACAGGCACAGATACGCAGTATTTT.

The chain joins TRBV7-2 to TRBJ2-2; maybe TRBD2 (5 bases). CDR1 and CDR2 (germline): SGHTA, FQGNSA. V lost 0 bases and J 1 base, leaving 6 bases between the germline ends. The CDR3 is made up of 15 amino acids. The CDR3 loop is CASSLAGVNTGELFF. For the CDR3, the DNA is TGTGCCAGCAGCTTAGCGGGAGTGAACACCGGGGAGCTGTTTTTT.

The chain recombines TRBV27 with TRBJ2-3, with 9 bases lining up with TRBD2. Looked up from germline, CDR1 is MNHEY and CDR2 is SMNVEV (reference sequence). Trimming removed 7 bases from V and 6 bases from J; junction bases left unmatched: 8. The CDR3 contains 14 residues. CDR3 DNA sequence: TGTGCCAGCAACCTAGCGGGAAAGGGGGATACGCAGTATTTT. Protein sequence: CASNLAGKGDTQYF.

This clone came up many times. The rearrangement uses TRBV7-2 and TRBJ1-4; D unresolved. The CDR3 length is 13 residues. V was pared by 0 bases and J by 9 bases, with 8 bases between. Germline loops: CDR1 SGHTA, CDR2 FQGNSA. CDR3 sequence: CASSLAGTQKLFF. DNA of the CDR3: TGTGCCAGCAGCTTAGCAGGCACACAAAAACTGTTTTTT.

V is TRBV5-1 and J is TRBJ2-1; TRBD2 matches at 15 bases. The V gene end was trimmed by 0 bases and the J gene end by 6 bases; junction bases not matched to a gene: 1. Germline V gene lookup returns CDR1 SGHRS and CDR2 YFSETQ. The CDR3 runs 16 residues. The CDR3 DNA reads TGCGCCAGCAGCTTGGGGACTAGCGGGAGGGGCAATGAGCAGTTCTTC. This encodes CASSLGTSGRGNEQFF.

This sequence joins TRBV19 and TRBJ2-3, with TRBD2 as a possible D gene (6 bases). The CDR3 runs to 15 residues. V gave up 3 bases and J gave up 5 bases, with 15 bases separating them. Germline V gives CDR1 LNHDA, CDR2 SQIVND (reference sequence). CDR3 in amino acids: CASSMTPEGLDTQYF. CDR3 DNA: TGTGCCAGTAGTATGACACCGGAGGGACTAGATACGCAGTATTTT. The whole variable domain, filled in from reference TRBV19 and TRBJ2-3, reads DGGITQSPKYLFRKEGQNVTLSCEQNLNHDAMYWYRQDPGQGLRLIYYSQIVNDFQKGDIAEGYSVSREKKESFPLTVTSAQKNPTAFYLCASSMTPEGLDTQYFGPGTRLTVL.

The rearrangement joins TRBV7-2 to TRBJ1-1; TRBD1 is a possible D gene (5 bases). This CDR3 is built from 14 residues. The V gene's germline CDR1 is SGHTA and CDR2 FQGNSA. Trimming removed 1 base at V and 5 bases at J, with 11 bases between. The CDR3 DNA reads as TGTGCCAGCAGCTTAGAAGTCAGGGTGACTGAAGCTTTCTTT. This sequence encodes CASSLEVRVTEAFF.

The V and J genes are TRBV19 and TRBJ2-3; TRBD2 agrees at 9 bases. Trimming took 6 bases from V and 1 from J; bases not matched to a gene: 5. The CDR3 consists of 15 residues. Germline V gene sequence: CDR1 LNHDA, CDR2 SQIVND (reference sequence). The CDR3 coding sequence is TGTGCCAGTAGCCTTTTAGCGGGAGGCACAGATACGCAGTATTTT. It specifies CASSLLAGGTDTQYF.

The V and J genes are TRBV5-1 and TRBJ1-6, with 9 bases lining up with TRBD1. V dropped 4 bases and J dropped 10; count of bases not matched to a gene: 18. Germline assignment: CDR1 SGHRS and CDR2 YFSETQ. CDR3 size: 18 residues. The CDR3 bases are TGCGCCAGCAGCCCAAGCCCGGGACAGGGTAGGAGAGCCTCACCCCTCCACTTT. Translated: CASSPSPGQGRRASPLHF.

The rearrangement joins TRBV7-2 to TRBJ2-1; D not certain. The germline V and J ends were trimmed by 6 bases and 8 bases, with 11 bases remaining between them. The CDR3 is 12 residues long. In germline, CDR1 is SGHTA, CDR2 FQGNSA. DNA for the CDR3: TGTGCCAGCAGAATCGACATCTATGAGCAGTTCTTC. This translates into CASRIDIYEQFF.

The genes are TRBV9 and TRBJ2-1; either TRBD1 or TRBD2 may fit D (6 bases each). Trimming left V 1 base short and J 0 bases short, with 8 bases between. This CDR3 region has 15 residues. CDR1 is SGDLS, CDR2 YYNGEE, per germline. As DNA, the CDR3 is TGTGCCAGCAGCGTAAGGGGGGACTCCTACAATGAGCAGTTCTTC. Translation: CASSVRGDSYNEQFF.

The DNA of the CDR3 is TGTGCCAGCAGTTACATGGGGGAAGGGACTGGCTACACCTTC. It is translated as CASSYMGEGTGYTF. The chain joins TRBV6-6 to TRBJ1-2; maybe TRBD1 (5 bases). Trimming took 2 bases from V and 7 from J, leaving 14 bases between them. CDR3 length: 14 residues. From germline, CDR1 is MNHNY and CDR2 SVGAGI (reference sequence).

The CDR3 is CASSLNHPGEAFF. CDR3 nucleotides: TGTGCCAGCAGCTTAAACCACCCAGGGGAAGCTTTCTTT. The chain links TRBV7-2 to TRBJ1-1; possible D gene TRBD1, 5 bases. The germline V gene has CDR1 SGHTA and CDR2 FQGNSA. This CDR3 region has 13 residues. The V gene lost 2 bases and the J gene lost 8 bases, with 12 bases spanning the gap.

The chain uses TRBV19 and TRBJ2-7; D call uncertain. V was shortened by 4 bases and J by 0 bases, with 10 bases between the two germline ends. Germline V CDR1 and CDR2: LNHDA, SQIVND (reference sequence). This CDR3 is built from 14 residues. The CDR3 reads CASSRSQSSYEQYF. CDR3 nucleotide sequence: TGTGCCAGTAGTAGGTCACAGAGCTCCTACGAGCAGTACTTC.